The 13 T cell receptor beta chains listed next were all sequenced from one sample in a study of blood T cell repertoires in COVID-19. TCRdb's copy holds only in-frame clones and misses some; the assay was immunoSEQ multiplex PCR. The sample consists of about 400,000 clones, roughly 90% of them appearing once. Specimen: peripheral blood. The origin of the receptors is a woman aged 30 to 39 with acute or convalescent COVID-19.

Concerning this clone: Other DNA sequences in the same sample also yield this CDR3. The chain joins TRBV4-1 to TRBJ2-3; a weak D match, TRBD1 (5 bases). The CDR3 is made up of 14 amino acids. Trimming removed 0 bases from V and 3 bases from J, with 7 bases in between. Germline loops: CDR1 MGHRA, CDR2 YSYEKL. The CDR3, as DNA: TGCGCCAGCAGCCAAGAGCAGGGAACAGATACGCAGTATTTT. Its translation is CASSQEQGTDTQYF.

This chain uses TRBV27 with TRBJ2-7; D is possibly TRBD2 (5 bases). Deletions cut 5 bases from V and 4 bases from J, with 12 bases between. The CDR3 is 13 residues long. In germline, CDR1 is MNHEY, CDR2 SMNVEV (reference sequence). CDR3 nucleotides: TGTGCCAGCAGTACGAGGACTGGTTACGAGCAGTACTTC. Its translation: CASSTRTGYEQYF.

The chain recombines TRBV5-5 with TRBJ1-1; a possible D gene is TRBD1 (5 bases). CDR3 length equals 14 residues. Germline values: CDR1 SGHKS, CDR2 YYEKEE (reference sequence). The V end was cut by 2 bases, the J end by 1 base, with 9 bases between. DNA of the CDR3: TGTGCCAGCAGCTTAGGAGGGGCGAACACTGAAGCTTTCTTT. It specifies CASSLGGANTEAFF. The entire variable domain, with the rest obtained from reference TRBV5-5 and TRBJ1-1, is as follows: DAGVTQSPTHLIKTRGQQVTLRCSPISGHKSVSWYQQVLGQGPQFIFQYYEKEERGRGNFPDRFSARQFPNYSSELNVNALLLGDSALYLCASSLGGANTEAFFGQGTRLTVV.

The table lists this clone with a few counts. CDR3 nucleotide sequence: TGTGCCAGCAGCCGTCAGGACAGTAGTTCACCCCTCCACTTT. Its translation: CASSRQDSSSPLHF. The chain combines TRBV5-6 with TRBJ1-6; maybe TRBD1 (6 bases). This CDR3 region has 14 residues. Per germline, CDR1 SGHDT and CDR2 YYEEEE. V was cut by 4 bases and J by 9 bases, with 14 bases left in between.

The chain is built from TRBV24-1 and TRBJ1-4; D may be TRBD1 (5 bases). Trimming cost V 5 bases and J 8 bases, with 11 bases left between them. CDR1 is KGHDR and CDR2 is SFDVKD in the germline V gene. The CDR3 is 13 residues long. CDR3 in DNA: TGTGCCACCAGTGGGGGGGGAAGAGAAAAACTGTTTTTT. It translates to CATSGGGREKLFF.

CDR3 nucleotide sequence: TGTGCCAGCAGTGAACGAAGGGGGTCTTATGGCTACACCTTC. Protein: CASSERRGSYGYTF. This sequence joins TRBV6-1 and TRBJ1-2; possibly TRBD1 for D (6 bases). CDR1 MNHNS and CDR2 SASEGT come from the germline V gene. The V end lost 2 bases, the J end lost 5 bases, and 12 bases lay between the germline ends. The CDR3 loop spans 14 amino acids.

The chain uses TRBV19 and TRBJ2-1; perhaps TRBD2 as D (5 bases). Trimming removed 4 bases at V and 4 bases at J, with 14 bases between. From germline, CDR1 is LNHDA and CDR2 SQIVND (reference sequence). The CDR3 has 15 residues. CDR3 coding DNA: TGTGCCAGTAGTAATCTGAGGGCAGCGTACAATGAGCAGTTCTTC. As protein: CASSNLRAAYNEQFF.

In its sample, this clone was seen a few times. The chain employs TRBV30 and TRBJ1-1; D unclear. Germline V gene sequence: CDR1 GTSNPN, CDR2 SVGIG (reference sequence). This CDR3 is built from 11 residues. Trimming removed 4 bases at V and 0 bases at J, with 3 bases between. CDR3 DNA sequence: TGTGCCTGGACGTTGAACACTGAAGCTTTCTTT. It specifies CAWTLNTEAFF.

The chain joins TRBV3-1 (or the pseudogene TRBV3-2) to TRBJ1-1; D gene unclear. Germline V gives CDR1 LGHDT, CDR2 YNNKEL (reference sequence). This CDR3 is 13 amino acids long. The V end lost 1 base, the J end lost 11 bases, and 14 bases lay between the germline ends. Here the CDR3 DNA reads TGTGCCAGCAGCCAAGGAAGCGGTTCCGGTGCTTTCTTT. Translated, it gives CASSQGSGSGAFF.

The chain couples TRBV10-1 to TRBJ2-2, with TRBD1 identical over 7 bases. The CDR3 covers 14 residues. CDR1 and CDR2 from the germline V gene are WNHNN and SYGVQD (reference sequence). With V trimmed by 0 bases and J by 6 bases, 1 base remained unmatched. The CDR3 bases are TGCGCCAGCAGTGAGTCCCAGGGGGCCGGGGAGCTGTTTTTT. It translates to CASSESQGAGELFF.

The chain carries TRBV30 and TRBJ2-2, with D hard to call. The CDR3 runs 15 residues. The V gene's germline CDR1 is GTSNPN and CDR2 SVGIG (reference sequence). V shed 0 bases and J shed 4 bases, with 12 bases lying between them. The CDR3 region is CAWSVRPPGTGELFF. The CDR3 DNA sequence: TGTGCCTGGAGTGTGCGGCCGCCGGGCACCGGGGAGCTGTTTTTT.

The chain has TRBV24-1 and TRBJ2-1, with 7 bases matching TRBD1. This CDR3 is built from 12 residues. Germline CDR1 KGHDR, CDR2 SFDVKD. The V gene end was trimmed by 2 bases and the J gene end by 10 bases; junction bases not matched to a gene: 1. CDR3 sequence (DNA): TGTGCCACCAGTGATTCGGACAGGGAGCAGTTCTTC. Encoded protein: CATSDSDREQFF.

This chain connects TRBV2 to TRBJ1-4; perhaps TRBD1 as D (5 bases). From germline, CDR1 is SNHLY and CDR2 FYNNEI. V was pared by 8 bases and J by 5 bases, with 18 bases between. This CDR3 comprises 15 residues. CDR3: CASQRGEGGNEKLFF. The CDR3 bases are TGTGCCAGCCAGCGGGGGGAGGGTGGAAATGAAAAACTGTTTTTT.